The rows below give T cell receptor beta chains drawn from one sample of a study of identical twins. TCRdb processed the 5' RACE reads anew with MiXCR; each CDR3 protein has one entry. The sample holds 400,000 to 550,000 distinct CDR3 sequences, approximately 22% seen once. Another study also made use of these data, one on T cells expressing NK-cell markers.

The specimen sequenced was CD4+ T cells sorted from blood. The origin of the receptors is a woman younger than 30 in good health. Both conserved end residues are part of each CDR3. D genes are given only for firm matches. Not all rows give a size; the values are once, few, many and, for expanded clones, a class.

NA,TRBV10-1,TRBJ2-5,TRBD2,TGCGCCAGCAGTAGATCTAGCGGGGAAGAGACCCAGTACTTC,CASSRSSGEETQYF
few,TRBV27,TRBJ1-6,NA,TGTGCCAGCAGTTTAACAGGGACCTATTCACCCCTCCACTTT,CASSLTGTYSPLHF
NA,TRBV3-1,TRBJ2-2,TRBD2,TGTGCCAGCAGCGGATGGGTAGCGGGGACCGGGGAGCTGTTTTTT,CASSGWVAGTGELFF
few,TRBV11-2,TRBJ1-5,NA,TGTGCCACACCTACTCACGTCCCAACCTCGCGACCACAGGGCCTTAATCAGCCCCAGCATTTT,CATPTHVPTSRPQGLNQPQHF
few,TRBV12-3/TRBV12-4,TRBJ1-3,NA,TGTGCCAGCAGGAGCGCAGGGACCGGAAACACCATATATTTT,CASRSAGTGNTIYF
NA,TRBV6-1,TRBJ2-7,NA,TGTGCCAGCACCCCACTAGGAGGAACGTACGAGCAGTACTTC,CASTPLGGTYEQYF
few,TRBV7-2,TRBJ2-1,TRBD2,TGTGCCAGCAGCTTAGTTAGCGGGAGAGGTTTCCATGAGCAGTTCTTC,CASSLVSGRGFHEQFF
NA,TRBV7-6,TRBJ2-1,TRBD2,TGTGCCAGCGGGTCTAGCGGGAGAGGGCAGCAGTTCTTC,CASGSSGRGQQFF
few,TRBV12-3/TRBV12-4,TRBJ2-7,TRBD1,TGTGCCAGCAGTCGGACAGGGACAGGGGAATCCTACGAGCAGTACTTC,CASSRTGTGESYEQYF
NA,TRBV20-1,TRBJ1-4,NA,TGCAGTGCTAGAGATCGGCGAGGTAATGAAAAACTGTTTTTT,CSARDRRGNEKLFF
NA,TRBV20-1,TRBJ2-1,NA,TGCAGTGCTTTTTCGGGCCAAGCCTACAATGAGCAGTTCTTC,CSAFSGQAYNEQFF
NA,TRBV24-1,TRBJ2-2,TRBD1,TGTGCCACCCGGGCAGCGACAGGGGATGCCGGGGAGCTGTTTTTT,CATRAATGDAGELFF
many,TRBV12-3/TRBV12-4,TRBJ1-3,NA,TGTGCCAGCAGTTTGGGGGGAGCCTCTGGAAACACCATATATTTT,CASSLGGASGNTIYF
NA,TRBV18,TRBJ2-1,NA,TGTGCCAGCTCACTACGCCAGAGAGCGGGGCAGTTCTTC,CASSLRQRAGQFF
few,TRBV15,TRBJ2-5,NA,TGTGCCACCAGCAGAGATATCGGCAGTGAGACCCAGTACTTC,CATSRDIGSETQYF
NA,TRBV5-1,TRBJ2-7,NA,TGCGCCAGCAGCTTGGCGGGTAGCACGACCTACGAGCAGTACTTC,CASSLAGSTTYEQYF
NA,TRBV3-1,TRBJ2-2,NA,TGTGCCAGCAGCCGGGACTCCCATCTGGGGGAGCTGTTTTTT,CASSRDSHLGELFF
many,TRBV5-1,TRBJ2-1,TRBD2,TGTGCCAGCAGCCTCACTAGCGGTGGCTACAATGAGCAGTTCTTC,CASSLTSGGYNEQFF
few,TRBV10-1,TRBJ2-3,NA,TGCGCCAGCAGCAGGTCTTCGACAGATACGCAGTATTTT,CASSRSSTDTQYF
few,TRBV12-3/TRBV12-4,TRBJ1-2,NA,TGTGCCAGCAGTTTAGGTTTAGGGCATGGCTACACCTTC,CASSLGLGHGYTF
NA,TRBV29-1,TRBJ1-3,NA,TGCAGCGTTGGACAGGCGAGCTCTGGAAACACCATATATTTT,CSVGQASSGNTIYF
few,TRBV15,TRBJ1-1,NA,TGTGCCACCAGCACGGGGCTCGGCACTGAAGCTTTCTTT,CATSTGLGTEAFF
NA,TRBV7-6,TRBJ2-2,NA,TGTGCCAGCAGGCGGACGGACGGGGAGCTGTTTTTT,CASRRTDGELFF
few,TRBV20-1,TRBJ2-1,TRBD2,TGCAGTGCCACAAAGGCGGCGGGAGGCTACTCCTACAATGAGCAGTTCTTC,CSATKAAGGYSYNEQFF
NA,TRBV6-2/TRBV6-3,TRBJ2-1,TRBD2,TGTGCCAGCAGCTACCTAAAGGGACTAGCGGGGGGATCGTACAATGAGCAGTTCTTC,CASSYLKGLAGGSYNEQFF
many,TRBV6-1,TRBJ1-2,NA,TGTGCCAGCAGTAGGAAAGCACCGATTTCTGGCTATGGCTACACCTTC,CASSRKAPISGYGYTF
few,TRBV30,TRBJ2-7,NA,TGTGCCTGGAGAAAGACCAGGAGCTCCTACGAGCAGTACTTC,CAWRKTRSSYEQYF
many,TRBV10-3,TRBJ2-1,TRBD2,TGTGCCATCAGACCAGCGGGAGGGAATTACAATGAGCAGTTCTTC,CAIRPAGGNYNEQFF
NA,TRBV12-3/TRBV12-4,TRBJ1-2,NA,TGTGCCAGCAGTTTCGGTCACAGCTACACCTTC,CASSFGHSYTF
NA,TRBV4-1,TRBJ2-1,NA,TGCGCCAGCAGCCAAGTGATCACCCACTCGAATGAGCAGTTCTTC,CASSQVITHSNEQFF
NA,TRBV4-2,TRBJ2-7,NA,TGTGCCAGCAGCCAAGATCAGGTCTACGAGCAGTACTTC,CASSQDQVYEQYF
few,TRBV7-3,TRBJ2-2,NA,TGTGCCAGCAGCCGCTCCGGGGCCGGCACCGGGGAGCTGTTTTTT,CASSRSGAGTGELFF
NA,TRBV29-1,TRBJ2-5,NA,TGCAGCGTCCTCCGGGACGCAACAAGTGGGTACTTC,CSVLRDATSGYF
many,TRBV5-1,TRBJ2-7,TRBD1,TGTGCCAGCAGCGGACAGGGCTACGAGCAGTACTTC,CASSGQGYEQYF
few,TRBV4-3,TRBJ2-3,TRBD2,TGCGCCAGCAGCTCGCGGGTGCTAGCGGGACGAGATACGCAGTATTTT,CASSSRVLAGRDTQYF
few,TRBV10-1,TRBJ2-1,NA,TGCGCCAGCAGTGAGAGGTTAGCTGGAGGGCACAATGAGCAGTTCTTC,CASSERLAGGHNEQFF
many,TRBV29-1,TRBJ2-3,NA,TGCAGCGTTCTCGAGGGATCAGATACGCAGTATTTT,CSVLEGSDTQYF
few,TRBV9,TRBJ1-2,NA,TGTGCCAGCAGCACCCGAAACTATGGCTACACCTTC,CASSTRNYGYTF
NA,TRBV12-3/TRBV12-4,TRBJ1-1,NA,TGTGCCAGCGCAGGGTGGGAGCCGAACACTGAAGCTTTCTTT,CASAGWEPNTEAFF
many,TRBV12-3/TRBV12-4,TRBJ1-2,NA,TGTGCCAGCAGTCCGGACAAGATCTATGGCTACACCTTC,CASSPDKIYGYTF
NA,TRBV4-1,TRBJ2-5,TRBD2,TGCGCCAGCAGACGGTTTGGCGGGGGGTCCCAAGAGACCCAGTACTTC,CASRRFGGGSQETQYF
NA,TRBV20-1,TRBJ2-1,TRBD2,TGCAGTGCTAGGCGGGGCGGGGGGAATGAGCAGTTCTTC,CSARRGGGNEQFF
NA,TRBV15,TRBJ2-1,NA,TGTGCCACCAGCAGAGAACGCTCCTACAATGAGCAGTTCTTC,CATSRERSYNEQFF